These T cell receptor beta chains were read from a single sample in a study of beta chain features in type 1 diabetes. Clones were sequenced by immunoSEQ multiplex PCR, and TCRdb holds only the in-frame ones, with some missing. The sample lists 120,000 to 150,000 clones, 8.5% to 12% occurring once. The specimen sequenced was naive CD4+ T cells from blood. The receptors shown here come from a man between 18 and 29 years old in good health. Each CDR3 is given with its conserved first and last residue. D genes are given only for firm matches. A clone size is listed for some rows: how often the clone was seen (once, few, many), or a class if it is expanded.

V gene	J gene	D gene	clone size	CDR3 protein	CDR3 DNA
TRBV9	TRBJ2-7	TRBD2	NA	CASSVASGGIEQYF	TGTGCCAGCAGCGTGGCTAGCGGGGGGATCGAGCAGTACTTC
TRBV29-1	TRBJ2-5	NA	few	CSVAEQIHVYFETQYF	TGCAGCGTTGCTGAGCAAATCCATGTCTATTTTGAGACCCAGTACTTC
TRBV7-8	TRBJ2-3	TRBD2	NA	CASKWGRGATDTQYF	TGTGCCAGCAAGTGGGGGCGGGGGGCCACAGATACGCAGTATTTT
TRBV6-5	TRBJ1-3	NA	few	CASSYSATGSGNTIYF	TGTGCCAGCAGTTACTCGGCGACAGGCTCTGGAAACACCATATATTTT
TRBV18	TRBJ2-7	NA	many	CASSPRDYEQYF	TGTGCCAGCTCACCACGAGACTACGAGCAGTACTTC
TRBV7-9	TRBJ2-5	NA	few	CASGGQRGGETQYF	TGTGCCAGCGGAGGACAGAGAGGGGGAGAGACCCAGTACTTC
TRBV9	TRBJ2-5	TRBD2	few	CASSAGGRETQYF	TGTGCCAGCAGCGCCGGGGGGAGGGAGACCCAGTACTTC
TRBV6-5	TRBJ2-1	TRBD2	NA	CASSSTAGGPYNEQFF	TGTGCCAGCAGTTCCACAGCGGGGGGGCCCTACAATGAGCAGTTCTTC
TRBV6-6	TRBJ2-1	NA	many	CASRLRVNEQFF	TGTGCCAGCAGACTCAGGGTCAATGAGCAGTTCTTC
TRBV4-3	TRBJ1-6	TRBD1	NA	CASSQYSGQGQSPLHF	TGCGCCAGCAGCCAATACTCAGGACAGGGGCAATCACCCCTCCACTTT
TRBV7-3	TRBJ2-1	TRBD2	few	CASSLTGGGYNEQFF	TGTGCCAGCAGCTTAACCGGGGGGGGATACAATGAGCAGTTCTTC
TRBV7-2	TRBJ2-7	TRBD2	few	CASSVLAGGVGEQYF	TGTGCCAGCAGCGTACTAGCGGGGGGTGTCGGAGAGCAGTACTTC
TRBV6-5	TRBJ2-7	NA	NA	CASRRTVSLSYEQYF	TGTGCCAGCAGGCGGACAGTCTCCCTCTCCTACGAGCAGTACTTC
TRBV18	TRBJ1-1	NA	few	CASLGQSNTEAFF	TGTGCCAGCTTAGGACAGTCGAACACTGAAGCTTTCTTT
TRBV5-1	TRBJ2-6	NA	NA	CASKTASGANVLTF	TGCGCCAGCAAGACAGCCTCTGGGGCCAACGTCCTGACTTTC
TRBV2	TRBJ1-4	NA	NA	CASRYSEKLFF	TGTGCCAGCAGGTACAGCGAAAAACTGTTTTTT
TRBV5-1	TRBJ2-2	TRBD2	few	CASSLLAGDPTGELFF	TGCGCCAGCAGCTTGTTAGCGGGGGATCCCACCGGGGAGCTGTTTTTT